The clone carrying this T cell receptor beta chain is categorized as medium-sized (0.01 to 0.1%). Antigen specificity is unknown. From RNA transcripts, TCR beta CDR3 regions were amplified. Primed by the HTBI set, a first-round RT-PCR was run on the TCR CDR3. In TCRdb, the multiplex PCR reads were re-called with MiXCR into one record per CDR3 protein. Of 270,000 or so distinct CDR3 sequences listed, less than 30% were seen once; the top ten hold approximately 30%. This sample stems from a study of T cells in Graves' hyperthyroidism and ophthalmopathy. Study-wide results and limits: Most thyroid clonotypes that were expanded above 0.001 also turned up in blood. Ophthalmopathy was separated from stable hyperthyroidism by a 13 V-J model. Ophthalmopathy got predicted by the model a median about 6.7 months before its onset.

Trimming stripped 6 bases from V and 8 bases from J, with 19 bases between. This CDR3 region has 14 residues. The germline V gene encodes CDR1 MNHEY and CDR2 SVGAGI. The genes are TRBV6-5 and TRBJ1-2; D is unresolved. Sequencing was performed on blood. The clonotype comes from a man aged 40-49 years with Graves' hyperthyroidism that later progressed to Graves' ophthalmopathy. The CDR3 loop reads CASSLGEGRRGYTF. CDR3 coding DNA: TGTGCCAGCAGCCTGGGAGAAGGTCGTCGGGGCTACACCTTC.